The sequence of this T cell receptor (beta chain) was determined in a study of blood T cells in healthy people across ages. Findings of the study overall: A strong correlation was seen between TCR beta diversity and naive T cell percentage. Higher diversity, along with more naive CD4+ cells, distinguished long-lived donors from aged donors. Changes seen in expanded clonotypes were possibly confounded by donor CMV status left unknown.

Next came a second PCR, run for about 6 to 11 cycles, which used a sample-barcoded 5' primer along with a J-beta primer mix. A template-switch adaptor that had 12 random nucleotides put a tag on each cDNA molecule. MiXCR, run by TCRdb on the 5' RACE reads, gives a single entry per CDR3 protein. The profile shows 600,000 to 650,000 distinct CDR3 sequences, 58% of them singletons. V lost 3 bases and J 2 bases, leaving 16 bases between the germline ends. The CDR3 sequence is 16 residues long. The germline gives CDR1 MGHDK, CDR2 SYGVNS. In the case of this clonotype: Its target is unknown.

The chain has TRBV25-1 and TRBJ2-5; D not certain. Sequencing was done on a sample of blood. The clonotype originates from a man in his sixties in good health. The CDR3 loop reads CASSDIEVGPQETQYF. The CDR3 coding sequence is TGTGCCAGCAGTGACATTGAGGTCGGTCCTCAAGAGACCCAGTACTTC.